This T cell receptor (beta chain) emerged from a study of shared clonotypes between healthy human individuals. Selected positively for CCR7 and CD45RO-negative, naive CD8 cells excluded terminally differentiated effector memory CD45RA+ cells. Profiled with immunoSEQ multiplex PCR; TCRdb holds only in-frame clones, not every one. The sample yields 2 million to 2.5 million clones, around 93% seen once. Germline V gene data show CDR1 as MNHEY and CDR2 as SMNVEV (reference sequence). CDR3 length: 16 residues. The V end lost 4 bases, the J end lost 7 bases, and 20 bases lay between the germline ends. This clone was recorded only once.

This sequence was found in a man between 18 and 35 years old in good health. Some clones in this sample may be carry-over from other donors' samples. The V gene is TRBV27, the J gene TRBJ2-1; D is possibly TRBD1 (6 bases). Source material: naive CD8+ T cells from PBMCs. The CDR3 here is CASSSYIGVRGNEQFF. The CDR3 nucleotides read TGTGCCAGCAGTTCCTACATTGGGGTAAGGGGGAATGAGCAGTTCTTC.